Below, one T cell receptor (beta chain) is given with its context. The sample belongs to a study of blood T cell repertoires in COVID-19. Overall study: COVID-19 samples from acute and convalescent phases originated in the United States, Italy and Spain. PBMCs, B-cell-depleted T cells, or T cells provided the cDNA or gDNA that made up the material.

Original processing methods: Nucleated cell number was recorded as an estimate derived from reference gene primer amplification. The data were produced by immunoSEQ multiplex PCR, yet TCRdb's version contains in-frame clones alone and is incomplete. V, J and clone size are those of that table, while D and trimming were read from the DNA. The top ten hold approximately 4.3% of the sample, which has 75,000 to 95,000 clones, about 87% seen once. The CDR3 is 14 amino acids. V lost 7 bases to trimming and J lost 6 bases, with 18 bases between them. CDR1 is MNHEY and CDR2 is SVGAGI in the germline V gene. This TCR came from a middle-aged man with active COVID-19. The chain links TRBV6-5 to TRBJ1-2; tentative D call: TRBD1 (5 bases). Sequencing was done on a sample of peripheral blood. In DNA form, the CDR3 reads TGTGCCAGCAACCCTAAGGGGCCTGGGGATGGCTACACCTTC. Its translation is CASNPKGPGDGYTF.